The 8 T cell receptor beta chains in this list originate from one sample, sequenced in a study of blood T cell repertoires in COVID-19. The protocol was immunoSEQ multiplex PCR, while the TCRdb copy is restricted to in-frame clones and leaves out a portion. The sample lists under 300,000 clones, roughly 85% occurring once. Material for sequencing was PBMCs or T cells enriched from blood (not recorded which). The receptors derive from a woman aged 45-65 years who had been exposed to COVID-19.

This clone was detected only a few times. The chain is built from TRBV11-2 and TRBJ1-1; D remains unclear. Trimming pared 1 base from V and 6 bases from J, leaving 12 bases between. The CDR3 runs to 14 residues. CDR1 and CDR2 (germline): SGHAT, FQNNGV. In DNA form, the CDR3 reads TGTGCCAGCAGCTTAGGCGGGAGAGTCCCTGAAGCTTTCTTT. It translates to CASSLGGRVPEAFF.

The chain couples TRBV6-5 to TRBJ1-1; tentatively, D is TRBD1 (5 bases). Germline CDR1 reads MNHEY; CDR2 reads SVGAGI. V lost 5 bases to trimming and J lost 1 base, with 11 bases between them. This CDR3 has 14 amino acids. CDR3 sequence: CASSLRVGNTEAFF. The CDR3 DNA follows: TGTGCCAGCAGTCTCAGGGTGGGGAACACTGAAGCTTTCTTT.

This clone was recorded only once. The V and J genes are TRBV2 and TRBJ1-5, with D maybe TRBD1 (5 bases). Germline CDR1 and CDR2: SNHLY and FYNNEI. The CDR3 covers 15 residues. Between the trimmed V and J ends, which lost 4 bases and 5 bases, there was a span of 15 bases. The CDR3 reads CASSVGRGSYQPQHF. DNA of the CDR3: TGTGCCAGCAGTGTGGGTAGGGGCTCCTATCAGCCCCAGCATTTT.

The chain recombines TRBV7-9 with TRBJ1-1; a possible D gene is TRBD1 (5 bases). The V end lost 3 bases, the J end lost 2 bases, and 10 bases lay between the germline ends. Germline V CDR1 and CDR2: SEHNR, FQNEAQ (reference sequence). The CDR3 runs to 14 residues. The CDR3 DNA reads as TGTGCCAGCAGCTTGGCCGGGACTAACACTGAAGCTTTCTTT. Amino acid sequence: CASSLAGTNTEAFF. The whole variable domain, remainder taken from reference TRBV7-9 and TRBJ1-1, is DTGVSQNPRHKITKRGQNVTFRCDPISEHNRLYWYRQTLGQGPEFLTYFQNEAQLEKSRLLSDRFSAERPKGSFSTLEIQRTEQGDSAMYLCASSLAGTNTEAFFGQGTRLTVV.

The CDR3 DNA reads TGTGCCAGCAGTTACCTGACTAGCGGCACCGGGGAGCTGTTTTTT. This gives the protein CASSYLTSGTGELFF. This chain links TRBV6-6 with TRBJ2-2; TRBD2 agrees at 9 bases. J gave up 4 bases and V 2 bases, and 2 bases lay outside the gene matches. The CDR3 is made up of 15 amino acids. CDR1 is MNHNY and CDR2 is SVGAGI in the germline V gene (reference sequence).

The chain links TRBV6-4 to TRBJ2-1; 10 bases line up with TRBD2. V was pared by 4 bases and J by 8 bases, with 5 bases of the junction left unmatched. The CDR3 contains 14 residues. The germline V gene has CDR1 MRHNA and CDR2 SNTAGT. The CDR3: CASSASGGAYEQFF. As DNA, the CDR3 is TGTGCCAGCAGTGCGAGCGGGGGGGCCTATGAGCAGTTCTTC.

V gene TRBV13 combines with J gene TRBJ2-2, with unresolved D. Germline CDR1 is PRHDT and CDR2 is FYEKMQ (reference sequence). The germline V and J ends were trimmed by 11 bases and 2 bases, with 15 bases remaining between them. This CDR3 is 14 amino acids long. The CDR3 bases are TGTGCCTATAAGGTGCGGTCAAACACCGGGGAGCTGTTTTTT. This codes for CAYKVRSNTGELFF.

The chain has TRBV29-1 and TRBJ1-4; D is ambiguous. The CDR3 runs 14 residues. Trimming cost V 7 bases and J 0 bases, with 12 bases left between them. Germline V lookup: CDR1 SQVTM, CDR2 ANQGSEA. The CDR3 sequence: CSARGRATNEKLFF. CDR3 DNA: TGCAGCGCAAGAGGTAGAGCAACTAATGAAAAACTGTTTTTT. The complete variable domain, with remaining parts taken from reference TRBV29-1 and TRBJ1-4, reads SAVISQKPSRDICQRGTSLTIQCQVDSQVTMMFWYRQQPGQSLTLIATANQGSEATYESGFVIDKFPISRPNLTFSTLTVSNMSPEDSSIYLCSARGRATNEKLFFGSGTQLSVL.